Given below is one TCR beta chain in context. What antigen it recognizes has not been identified. No per-base quality is available; no much larger clone lies one base away. This sample was taken from a study of cytomegalovirus exposure and HLA in healthy donors (dated by TCRdb to about 2017). About the investigation overall: An earlier analysis of some 600 of the donors reported 276 Gb of sequence data and approximately 120 million unique TCR beta sequences obtained from about 170 million T cells. The study aimed to test whether signatures of past pathogen exposure could be identified by cataloging public T cell receptors. A later analysis re-examined previously published TCR beta repertoires from 600 to 700 donors and added high-resolution HLA genotyping to investigate patterns of TCR occurrence. Roughly 300 gigabases of sequencing data and around 88 million unique TCR sequences made up an early release that covered over 550 HLA-typed donors. Donor age, sex, ethnicity and CMV serostatus were compiled together with the repertoire data. Among some 400 genotyped donors of the cohort, an average of 235,054 unique TCR beta nucleotide sequences were sequenced per donor, roughly a sixth of them non-productive. Of the roughly 400 genotyped donors, less than 90% were placed in the genetic ancestry cluster associated with self-reported Caucasian donors. In a later genetic analysis, genome-wide SNP genotypes for about 65% of the 666 donors were used, and that subset was treated as a discovery cohort. Using immunosequencing, the study profiled T cell repertoires from 500 to 800 subjects and related those repertoires to cytomegalovirus serostatus. In the later analysis, no new phenotypic data were used to find candidate immune exposures; instead, reliance was placed on TCR beta sequences and their occurrence across donors. In an earlier analysis of 500 to 650 of the donors, high-throughput TCR beta sequencing was used to judge whether each TCR beta V gene segment behaved as functional or pseudogenic. A separate validation cohort of roughly 110 different subjects was used in addition to the 666-subject first cohort. Both class I and class II loci were covered by HLA typing, at four-digit resolution. All discovery cohort repertoires had been generated on a single sequencing platform. Roughly five DR-DQ haplotypes were handled as single units for association and clustering, since linkage in the cohort was strong. To predict cytomegalovirus infection status, the study combined high-throughput TCR immunosequencing, statistical association of individual TCRs with disease status, and machine learning. Typing coverage varied by locus: 629-630 donors for A, B, C, DRB1 and DQB1; roughly 520 for DQA1; some 610 for DPA1; 400 to 480 for DPB1. Results the study describes overall, beyond this receptor: A later analysis found that most CMV-associated TCR beta chains appeared HLA-restricted, with HLA associations seemingly driven largely by CMV exposure. In a later analysis, around 17,000 TCR beta sequences were associated with specific HLA alleles at a false discovery rate of 0.05. In a later analysis, several top co-occurrence clusters were reported to appear linked to parvovirus B19, influenza, CMV and Epstein-Barr virus. In this cohort, only TCR beta chains were sequenced, and detectable features were limited by the absence of alpha or paired-chain data. Broadly in line with IMGT annotations, most TCR beta V segments showed up in productive rearrangements about 90% or about 30% of the time in an earlier analysis of under 700 of the donors. In a later analysis, HLA-associated TCR beta chains showed more clonal expansion and lower generation probabilities than non-associated chains that were equally common. A cluster of highly shared sequence variants was judged likely to be a technical artifact of the sequencing pipeline. In the study, about 150 TCR beta chains were listed as associated with cytomegalovirus. The authors suggested that the approach could potentially be generalized to other disease states and immunological phenotypes. According to a later genetic analysis, donors in an Asian-associated ancestry cluster had fewer N-insertions in productive TCRs than the approximately 630-donor mean. Correlated functional status among segregating V segments might be attributable to linkage disequilibrium, but an unknown experimental factor could not be ruled out. A further reported finding was that TCR beta sequences accurately predicted the HLA-A and HLA-B alleles for most subjects in the first cohort. Some IMGT-functional V segments, including TRBV6-2 and TRBV6-3, could not be told apart with the 87-base-pair reads, so those segments were excluded. Roughly uniform sequencing depth across donors was assumed in presence/absence analyses, although this assumption may not hold. In both the original and validation cohorts, the classifier was reported to diagnose cytomegalovirus status with high specificity and sensitivity. Three of the identified cytomegalovirus-associated TCR beta chains were confirmed in vitro to be specific for cytomegalovirus antigens. Because HLA typing was unavailable for some donors at each locus, only the typed subset was used in association tests. An association between a missense DCLRE1C variant and V-gene and J-gene trimming of TCR beta chains was found in a later genetic analysis and replicated in an independent cohort. CMV serostatus was the only immune exposure information available for the cohort. In a later analysis, the rate of TCR association differed among HLA loci, with DRB1 alleles having the most associated TCRs and HLA-C alleles having the fewest. Strong co-occurrence of HLA alleles, especially DR and DQ, made assigning TCR associations to individual alleles difficult. Because counts were too low, seventeen rarely observed V segments, including chromosome 9 orphons, were left out of the earlier analysis of roughly 600 of the donors. While some public TCRs were present in many individuals, most TCR sequences turned up only very rarely across donors.

Libraries were prepared through the immunoSEQ multiplex PCR assay. The multiplex PCR relied on a mix of 60 forward primers for TCR Vbeta segments and 13 reverse primers for TCR Jbeta segments. The CDR3 region of rearranged TCR beta genes was amplified from genomic DNA with a multiplex PCR assay. On the Illumina HiSeq System, the amplified TCR beta libraries were sequenced as 87-base-pair reads. In the source study's methods: In a later analysis, roughly 80 million unique TCR beta chains were counted across the approximately 640 repertoires, and approximately 11 million of these chains were shared by at least two donors. To remove PCR and sequencing errors, raw reads were error-corrected and collapsed into unique sequences using a nearest-neighbor algorithm that merged closely related sequences. V, D and J gene segments were assigned by aligning CDR3 sequences to IMGT reference sequences. For a sequence to be retained, a match of at least six nucleotides was required to both a V gene segment and a J gene segment. A rearrangement was called productive if the CDR3 had no stop codons and remained in frame with V and J, and every other rearrangement was called non-productive. Following IMGT convention, CDR3 was defined as the stretch from the second conserved V-encoded cysteine to the conserved J-encoded phenylalanine. The earlier analysis of a few hundred of the donors excluded any sequence lacking an unambiguous match to a single V gene segment. An earlier analysis of several hundred of the donors called V segments functional above 56.7% productive rearrangements and segregating when the between-donor standard deviation exceeded 5%. A statistical classification framework was built for diagnosing cytomegalovirus status from the catalog of TCR beta chain sequences. In a later analysis, TCR nucleotide sequences were compared against IMGT/GENE-DB human TR gene sequences so that V and J genes could be assigned. The TCRdist pipeline was used in a later analysis to assign CDR3 sequences and most-parsimonious VDJ recombination scenarios. In a later analysis, every TCR beta chain was defined by the combination of its CDR3 amino acid sequence and its V-gene family, and reads without a unique V-gene family were dropped. As a way to deal with suspected cross-contamination and a sequencing artifact, a later analysis dropped over 550 nucleotide sequences that were highly shared and had low generation probability. A later analysis calculated a clonal expansion index for each public chain from normalized within-repertoire ranks of inferred template counts. In a later analysis, generation probabilities were computed using a VDJ recombination model fitted to out-of-frame rearrangements, and the results were checked against IGoR. Hypergeometric tests were used in a later analysis to score TCR-TCR, TCR-HLA and TCR-CMV co-occurrence, with a repertoire-size bias correction applied to the TCR pairs. To estimate false discovery rates, a later analysis permuted the HLA or CMV assignments 20 times. In a later analysis, co-occurring TCRs were grouped with DBSCAN, and TCRdist sequence similarity was added when clustering was performed within HLA-allele-positive subsets. Repertoires with fewer than 30,000 or more than 120,000 public chains were left out of co-occurrence clustering, as were several repertoires with anomalous nucleotide sharing. Sourced from immuneACCESS, this table was stored by TCRdb with only in-frame sequences that have V and J called. A share of the clones is absent; for the studies checked, an unresolved V gene accounts for under half, and the remainder has no known explanation. V, J and clone size are taken as reported in that table, and D and trimming were inferred from the DNA itself. The sample records approximately 100,000 clones, around 70% of which are singletons. The top ten constitute 2% to 3% of the sample.

The cohort comprised under 700 healthy bone marrow donors. At the time of sampling, every cohort member was nominally healthy, though immune exposures that went unrecorded were likely present. The donor was CMV seronegative and was included in the group of hundreds of seronegative cohort members. A peripheral blood sample was provided by each donor, and peripheral blood mononuclear cells were used for TCR beta sequencing. The Qiagen DNeasy Blood Extraction Kit was used to extract genomic DNA from the blood cell samples. Taken from cysteine to phenylalanine, the CDR3 has 14 residues. The only DNA kept is the CDR3, 42 bases in frame from the first base. CDR1 and CDR2 are drawn from the germline V gene (reference sequence): LNHDA, SQIVND. V and J are truncated by 5 bases and 9 bases respectively, leaving an intervening sequence of 16 bases.

Here the chain combines TRBV19 and TRBJ2-2; TRBD1 could be the D gene, as 6 bases match. Sequenced material: PBMCs. This receptor was obtained from a man aged 45-65 years in good health and CMV-seronegative. The DNA sequence is TGTGCCAGTAGTGTAGTACAGGGTCTCCGGGAGCTGTTTTTT. This yields the protein CASSVVQGLRELFF.